These T cell receptor beta chains were read from a single sample in a study of cytomegalovirus exposure and HLA in healthy donors. Profiling relied on immunoSEQ multiplex PCR, and the TCRdb table lists in-frame clones only, not all of them. Among 180,000 or so clones, over 65% were seen once, and the ten largest hold 1.4%. The specimen sequenced was PBMCs. The receptors shown here come from a young man in good health and CMV-seronegative. Both conserved end residues are part of each CDR3. Each record gives: V gene, J gene, CDR3 protein.

>TRBV7-8|TRBJ1-5
CASSSGGSVQPQHF
>TRBV6-6|TRBJ1-1
CASSAINTHTEAFF
>TRBV6-5|TRBJ1-6
CASSFKEPGRGSPLHF
>TRBV2|TRBJ2-2
CASSGGVGGELFF
>TRBV7-8|TRBJ1-5
CASSLFRGTSNQPQHF
>TRBV7-9|TRBJ2-1
CASSKKVREGNEQFF
>TRBV19|TRBJ2-3
CASIERGRTDTQYF
>TRBV10-3|TRBJ1-4
CAISDGARGNEKLFF
>TRBV15|TRBJ1-1
CATSSREGTEAFF
>TRBV6-5|TRBJ1-1
CASSPPEGSAEAFF
>TRBV6-5|TRBJ2-4
CASSYSGRGNIQYF
>TRBV6-5|TRBJ1-1
CASSSQREAFF
>TRBV13|TRBJ1-1
CASSPLGGEAFF
>TRBV7-9|TRBJ1-2
CASSFTGVEGYTF
>TRBV7-6|TRBJ1-1
CASSSAGLNTEAFF
>TRBV7-2|TRBJ1-5
CASADSASQPQHF
>TRBV18|TRBJ2-2
CASSPSPSGNTGELFF
>TRBV29-1|TRBJ2-1
CSVRGNEQFF
>TRBV10-3|TRBJ2-5
CAISEGQEGETQYF
>TRBV11-2|TRBJ2-4
CASSFPAGGAKNIQYF
>TRBV29-1|TRBJ2-5
CSVELGGRIQEPQYF
>TRBV7-2|TRBJ1-3
CASSLGGRGNTIYF
>TRBV7-9|TRBJ2-7
CASSRTGGRYEQYF
>TRBV4-1|TRBJ2-7
CASSQDASSRAYEQYF
>TRBV19|TRBJ1-1
CASGLRDVNTEAFF
>TRBV7-3|TRBJ2-7
CASSLSQGYEQYF
>TRBV5-5|TRBJ2-7
CASRGQGAVYEQYF
>TRBV7-2|TRBJ2-5
CASSLRQGQETQYF
>TRBV4-3|TRBJ2-7
CASSQVNGNSYEQYF
>TRBV4-3|TRBJ1-1
CASSQDPRNTEAFF
>TRBV9|TRBJ1-1
CASSPRTGKLSEAFF
>TRBV27|TRBJ1-4
CASSSTGGVRKLFF
>TRBV7-9|TRBJ1-2
CASSLAGSGVAYTF
>TRBV19|TRBJ1-1
CASSPRQTGTMGTEAFF
>TRBV6-5|TRBJ2-5
CASSYSLAGGLETQYF
>TRBV5-1|TRBJ1-1
CASSTGQGFSTEAFF
>TRBV4-3|TRBJ2-3
CASSQDVGGATDTQYF
>TRBV9|TRBJ2-7
CASSATGTRGSYEQYF
>TRBV2|TRBJ2-2
CASRPGTSGGTNTGELFF
>TRBV6-5|TRBJ1-6
CASSYSRGNSPLHF
>TRBV5-6|TRBJ1-1
CASSLQGSREAFF
>TRBV29-1|TRBJ2-3
CSVGTGWADTQYF
>TRBV5-1|TRBJ2-2
CASFGEVPNTGELFF
>TRBV20-1|TRBJ2-7
CSAEGAGEQYF
>TRBV15|TRBJ2-1
CATSSGGGGSDNEQFF
>TRBV15|TRBJ2-2
CATSRDWGTGETGELFF
>TRBV15|TRBJ1-1
CATSSWTGNLPEAFF
>TRBV7-2|TRBJ2-7
CASSLKEGHEQYF
>TRBV19|TRBJ2-2
CATSAGGPLTGELFF